This T cell receptor (beta chain) was documented in a study of T cell repertoires in ileal Crohn's disease. On the study more broadly: All patients had surgery for stricturing (around 61%) or penetrating (39%) disease.

TCRdb's copy holds only in-frame clones and misses some; the assay was immunoSEQ multiplex PCR. The sample has about 8,000 clones, around 96% seen once. Trimming cost V 5 bases and J 1 base; bases outside gene matches: 9. Per germline, CDR1 SGHVS and CDR2 FQNEAQ. The CDR3 runs 16 residues. The TCR comes from an adult with Crohn's disease. The chain uses TRBV7-8 and TRBJ2-3; the match to TRBD1 covers 7 bases. Sequenced material: ileal tissue. This CDR3 is CASSHTRDRGTDTQYF. Here the CDR3 DNA reads TGTGCCAGCAGCCACACCCGAGACAGGGGCACAGATACGCAGTATTTT.